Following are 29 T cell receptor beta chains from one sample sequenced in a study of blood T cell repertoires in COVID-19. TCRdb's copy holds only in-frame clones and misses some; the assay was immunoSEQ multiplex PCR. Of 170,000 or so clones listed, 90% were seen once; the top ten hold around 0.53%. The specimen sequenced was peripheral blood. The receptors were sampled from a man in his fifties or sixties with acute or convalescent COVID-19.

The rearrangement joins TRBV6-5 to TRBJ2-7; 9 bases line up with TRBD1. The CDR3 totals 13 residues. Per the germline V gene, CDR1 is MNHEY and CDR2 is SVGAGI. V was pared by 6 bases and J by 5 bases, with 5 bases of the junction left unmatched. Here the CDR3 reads CASSRDRVNEQYF. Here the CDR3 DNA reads TGTGCCAGCAGCCGGGACAGGGTCAACGAGCAGTACTTC.

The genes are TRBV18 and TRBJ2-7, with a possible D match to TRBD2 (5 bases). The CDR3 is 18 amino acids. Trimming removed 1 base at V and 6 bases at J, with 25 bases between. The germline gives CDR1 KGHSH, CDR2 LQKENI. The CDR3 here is CASSPRLAGVSGKSEQYF. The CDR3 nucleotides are TGTGCCAGCTCACCACGCTTAGCCGGGGTGTCCGGTAAAAGCGAGCAGTACTTC.

The CDR3 nucleotides are TGTGCCAGCAATGTGGGGGCCGCGAACACCGGGGAGCTGTTTTTT. Residues: CASNVGAANTGELFF. This rearrangement joins TRBV19 to TRBJ2-2, with D possibly matching TRBD1 (6 bases). Germline V gives CDR1 LNHDA, CDR2 SQIVND (reference sequence). The V gene lost 9 bases and the J gene lost 0 bases, with 14 bases spanning the gap. CDR3 length: 15 amino acids.

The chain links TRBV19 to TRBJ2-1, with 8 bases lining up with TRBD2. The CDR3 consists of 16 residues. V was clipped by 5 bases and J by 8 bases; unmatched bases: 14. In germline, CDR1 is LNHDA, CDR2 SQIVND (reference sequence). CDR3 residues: CASSPGFAGGVYEQFF. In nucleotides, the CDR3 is TGTGCCAGTAGTCCGGGGTTCGCGGGAGGAGTCTATGAGCAGTTCTTC.

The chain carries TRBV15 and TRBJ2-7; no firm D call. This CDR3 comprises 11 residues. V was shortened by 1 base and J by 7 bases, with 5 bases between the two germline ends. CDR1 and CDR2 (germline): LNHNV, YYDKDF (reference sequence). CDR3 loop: CATSRASEQYF. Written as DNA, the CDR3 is TGTGCCACCAGCAGAGCGTCGGAGCAGTACTTC.

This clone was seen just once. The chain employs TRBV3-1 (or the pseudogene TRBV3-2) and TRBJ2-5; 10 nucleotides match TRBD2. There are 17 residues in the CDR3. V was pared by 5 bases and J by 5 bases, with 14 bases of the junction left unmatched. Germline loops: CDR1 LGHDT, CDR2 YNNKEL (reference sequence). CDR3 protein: CASSGGASGSGGETQYF. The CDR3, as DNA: TGTGCCAGCAGCGGGGGGGCTAGCGGGAGCGGAGGGGAGACCCAGTACTTC.

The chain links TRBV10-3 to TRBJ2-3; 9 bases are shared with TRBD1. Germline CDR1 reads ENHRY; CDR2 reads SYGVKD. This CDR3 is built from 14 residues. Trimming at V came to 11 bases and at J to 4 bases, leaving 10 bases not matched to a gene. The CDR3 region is CAGNRGRDADTQYF. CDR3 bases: TGTGCCGGCAACAGGGGGCGCGACGCAGATACGCAGTATTTT.

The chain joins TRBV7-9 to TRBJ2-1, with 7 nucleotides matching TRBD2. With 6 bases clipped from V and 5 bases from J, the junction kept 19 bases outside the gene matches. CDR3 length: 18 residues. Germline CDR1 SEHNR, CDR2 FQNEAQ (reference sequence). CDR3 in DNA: TGTGCCAGCAGGGGCGGGATAAACAGCGGGATCAGACACAATGAGCAGTTCTTC. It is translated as CASRGGINSGIRHNEQFF.

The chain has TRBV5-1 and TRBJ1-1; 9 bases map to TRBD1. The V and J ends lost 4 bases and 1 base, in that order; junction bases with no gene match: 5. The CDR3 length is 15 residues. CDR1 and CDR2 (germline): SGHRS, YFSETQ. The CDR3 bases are TGCGCCAGCAGCGGACAGGGGCGGGGGAACACTGAAGCTTTCTTT. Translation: CASSGQGRGNTEAFF.

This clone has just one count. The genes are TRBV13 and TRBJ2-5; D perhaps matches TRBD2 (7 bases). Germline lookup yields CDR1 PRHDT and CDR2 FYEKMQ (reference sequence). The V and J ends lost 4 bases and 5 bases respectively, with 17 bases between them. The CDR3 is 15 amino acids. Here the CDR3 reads CASSSRGGGGETQYF. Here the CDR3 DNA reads TGTGCCAGCAGCTCTAGGGGCGGGGGCGGTGAGACCCAGTACTTC.

CDR3 amino acids: CASLDIRGNTEAFF. For the CDR3, the DNA is TGTGCCAGCCTTGACATCAGGGGTAACACTGAAGCTTTCTTT. J is TRBJ1-1 and V is TRBV19; maybe TRBD1 (6 bases). Germline V gene sequence: CDR1 LNHDA, CDR2 SQIVND (reference sequence). V was pared by 9 bases and J by 2 bases, with 16 bases between. This CDR3 spans 14 amino acids.

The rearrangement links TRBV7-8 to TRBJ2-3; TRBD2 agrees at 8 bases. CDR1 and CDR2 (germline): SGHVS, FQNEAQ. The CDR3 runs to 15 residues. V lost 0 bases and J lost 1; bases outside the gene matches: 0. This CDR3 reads CASSLAAGGTDTQYF. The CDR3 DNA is TGTGCCAGCAGCTTAGCAGCGGGAGGCACAGATACGCAGTATTTT.

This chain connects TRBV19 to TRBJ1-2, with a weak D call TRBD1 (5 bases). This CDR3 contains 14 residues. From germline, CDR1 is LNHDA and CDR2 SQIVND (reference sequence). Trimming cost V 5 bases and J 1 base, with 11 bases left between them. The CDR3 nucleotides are TGTGCCAGTAGTTTCAACCAGGGTAACTATGGCTACACCTTC. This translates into CASSFNQGNYGYTF.

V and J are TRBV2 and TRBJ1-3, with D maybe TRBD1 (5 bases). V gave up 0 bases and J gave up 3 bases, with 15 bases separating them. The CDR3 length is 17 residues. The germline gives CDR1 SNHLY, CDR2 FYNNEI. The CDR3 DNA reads TGTGCCAGCAGTGAAGCAGGGGCAGGGTCTTTTGGAAACACCATATATTTT. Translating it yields CASSEAGAGSFGNTIYF.

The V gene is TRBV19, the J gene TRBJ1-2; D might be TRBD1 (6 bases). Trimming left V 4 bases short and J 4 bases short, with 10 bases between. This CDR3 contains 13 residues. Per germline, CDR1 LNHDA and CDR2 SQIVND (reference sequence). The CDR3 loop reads CASSTGTFYGYTF. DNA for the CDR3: TGTGCCAGTAGTACCGGGACATTCTATGGCTACACCTTC.

CDR3 residues: CASSPFGTGDEKLFF. The CDR3 coding sequence is TGTGCCAGCTCACCCTTCGGGACAGGGGACGAAAAACTGTTTTTT. The chain links TRBV18 to TRBJ1-4; 10 bases agree with TRBD1. The CDR3 spans 15 residues. Unmatched junction bases numbered 6, after V lost 3 bases and J lost 8 bases. Germline CDR1 reads KGHSH; CDR2 reads LQKENI.

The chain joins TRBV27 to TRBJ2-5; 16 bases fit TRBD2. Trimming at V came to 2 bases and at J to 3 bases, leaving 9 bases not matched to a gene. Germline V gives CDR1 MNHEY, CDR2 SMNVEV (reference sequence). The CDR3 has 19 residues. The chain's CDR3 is CASSLPSGLAGGPKETQYF. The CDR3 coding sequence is TGTGCCAGCAGTTTACCCTCGGGACTAGCGGGAGGGCCGAAAGAGACCCAGTACTTC.

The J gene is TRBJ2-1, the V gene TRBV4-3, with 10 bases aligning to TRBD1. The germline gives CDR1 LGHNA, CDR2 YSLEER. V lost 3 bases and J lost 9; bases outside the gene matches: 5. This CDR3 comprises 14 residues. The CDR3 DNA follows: TGCGCCAGCAGCCAGCGGACAGGGGGTCGTGAGCAGTTCTTC. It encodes CASSQRTGGREQFF.

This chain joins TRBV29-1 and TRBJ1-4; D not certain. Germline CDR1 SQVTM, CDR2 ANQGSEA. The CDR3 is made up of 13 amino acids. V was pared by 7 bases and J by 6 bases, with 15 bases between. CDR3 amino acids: CSASGGKDEKLFF. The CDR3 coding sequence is TGCAGCGCCTCGGGAGGGAAAGATGAAAAACTGTTTTTT.

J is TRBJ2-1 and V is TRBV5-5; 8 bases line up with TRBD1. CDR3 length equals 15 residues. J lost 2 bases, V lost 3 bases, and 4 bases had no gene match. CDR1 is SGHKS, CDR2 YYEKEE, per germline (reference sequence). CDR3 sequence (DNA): TGTGCCAGCAGCTATCAGGGGGCGGCCTACAATGAGCAGTTCTTC. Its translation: CASSYQGAAYNEQFF.

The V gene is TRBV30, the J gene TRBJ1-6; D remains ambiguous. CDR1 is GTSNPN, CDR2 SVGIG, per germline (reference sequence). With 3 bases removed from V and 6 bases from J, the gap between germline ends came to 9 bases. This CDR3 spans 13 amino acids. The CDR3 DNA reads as TGTGCCTGGAGCAGCAGGATTAATTCACCCCTCCACTTT. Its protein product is CAWSSRINSPLHF.

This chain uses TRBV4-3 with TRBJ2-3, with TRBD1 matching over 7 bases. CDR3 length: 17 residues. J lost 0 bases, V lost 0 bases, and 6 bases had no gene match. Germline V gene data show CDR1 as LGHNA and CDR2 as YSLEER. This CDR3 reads CASSQDLGDSSTDTQYF. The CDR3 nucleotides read TGCGCCAGCAGCCAAGATCTTGGGGACAGTAGCACAGATACGCAGTATTTT.

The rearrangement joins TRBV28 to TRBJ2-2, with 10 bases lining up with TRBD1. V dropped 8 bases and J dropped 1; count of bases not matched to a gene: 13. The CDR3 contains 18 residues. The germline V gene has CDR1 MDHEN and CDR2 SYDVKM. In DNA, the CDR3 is TGTGCCAGCTCCAAGGGGGGACAGGGGATCGGGAACACCGGGGAGCTGTTTTTT. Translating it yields CASSKGGQGIGNTGELFF.

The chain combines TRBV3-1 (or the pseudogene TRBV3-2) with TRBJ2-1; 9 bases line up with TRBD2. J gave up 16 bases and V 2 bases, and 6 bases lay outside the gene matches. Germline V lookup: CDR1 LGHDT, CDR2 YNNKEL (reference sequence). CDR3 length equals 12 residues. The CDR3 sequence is CASSQKGLAKFF. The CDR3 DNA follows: TGTGCCAGCAGCCAAAAGGGACTAGCCAAATTCTTC.

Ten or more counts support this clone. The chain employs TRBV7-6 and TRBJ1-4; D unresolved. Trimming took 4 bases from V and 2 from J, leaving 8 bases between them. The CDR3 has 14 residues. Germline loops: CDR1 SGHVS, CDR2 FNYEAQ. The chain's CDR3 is CASSSRYTNEKLFF. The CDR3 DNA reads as TGTGCCAGCAGCTCACGGTATACTAATGAAAAACTGTTTTTT.

CDR3 amino acids: CASSSNYRGTEAFF. The CDR3 DNA follows: TGTGCCAGCAGCTCCAACTACCGGGGGACTGAAGCTTTCTTT. This chain joins TRBV9 and TRBJ1-1, with a weak D call TRBD1 (5 bases). Trimming cost V 4 bases and J 5 bases, with 15 bases left between them. The length of the CDR3 is 14 residues. Looked up from germline, CDR1 is SGDLS and CDR2 is YYNGEE.

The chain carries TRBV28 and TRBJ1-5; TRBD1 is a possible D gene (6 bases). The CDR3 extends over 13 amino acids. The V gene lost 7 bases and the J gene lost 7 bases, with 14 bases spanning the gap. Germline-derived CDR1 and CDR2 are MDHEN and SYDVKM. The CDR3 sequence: CASKGGDRQPQHF. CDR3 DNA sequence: TGTGCCAGCAAGGGGGGGGACCGCCAGCCCCAGCATTTT.

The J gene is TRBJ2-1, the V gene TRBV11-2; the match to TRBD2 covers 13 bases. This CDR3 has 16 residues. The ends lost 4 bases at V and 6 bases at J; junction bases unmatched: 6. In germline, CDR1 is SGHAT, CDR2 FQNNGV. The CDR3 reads CASSSRTSGSVNEQFF. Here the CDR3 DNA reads TGTGCCAGCAGCTCCCGGACTAGCGGGAGTGTCAATGAGCAGTTCTTC.

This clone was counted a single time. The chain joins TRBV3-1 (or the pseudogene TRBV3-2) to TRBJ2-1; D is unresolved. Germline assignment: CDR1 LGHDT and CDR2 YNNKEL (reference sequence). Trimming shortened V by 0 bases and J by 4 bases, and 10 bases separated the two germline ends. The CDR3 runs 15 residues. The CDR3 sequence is CASSQDLARYNEQFF. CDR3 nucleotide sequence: TGTGCCAGCAGCCAAGATTTAGCAAGATACAATGAGCAGTTCTTC.